The 11 T cell receptor beta chains listed next were all sequenced from one sample in a study of blood T cell repertoires in COVID-19. Produced via immunoSEQ multiplex PCR; TCRdb's table is partial and in-frame only. The sample includes about 190,000 clones, around four fifths seen only once; the top ten take around 21%. The material sequenced was peripheral blood. The receptors were gathered from a human donor in a cohort sampled during active COVID-19.

The V gene is TRBV19, the J gene TRBJ1-2, with TRBD1 matching 8 bases. Germline CDR1 is LNHDA and CDR2 is SQIVND (reference sequence). V gave up 4 bases and J gave up 2 bases; unmatched junction bases: 3. This CDR3 is built from 14 residues. The CDR3 here is CASSNRDRNYGYTF. In nucleotides, the CDR3 is TGTGCCAGTAGTAATCGGGACAGGAACTATGGCTACACCTTC.

This chain joins TRBV28 and TRBJ2-7; 8 bases agree with TRBD2. J was trimmed by 2 bases and V by 8 bases; bases with no gene match: 8. The CDR3 runs to 14 residues. The germline gives CDR1 MDHEN, CDR2 SYDVKM. The CDR3 reads CASAGTRNTYEQYF. The CDR3 region has the DNA TGTGCCAGCGCGGGGACTAGGAACACCTACGAGCAGTACTTC.

This sequence joins TRBV18 and TRBJ2-1; a weak D match, TRBD2 (5 bases). This CDR3 has 16 residues. From germline, CDR1 is KGHSH and CDR2 LQKENI. V was shortened by 1 base and J by 5 bases, with 15 bases between the two germline ends. The CDR3 reads CASSPRGKAFDNEQFF. CDR3 DNA sequence: TGTGCCAGCTCACCACGAGGGAAGGCGTTCGACAATGAGCAGTTCTTC.

V gene TRBV6-1 combines with J gene TRBJ1-5; no clear D. This CDR3 region has 14 residues. Trimming pared 1 base from V and 5 bases from J, leaving 9 bases between. The V gene's germline CDR1 is MNHNS and CDR2 SASEGT. The CDR3 region is CASSEGQSYQPQHF. For the CDR3, the DNA is TGTGCCAGCAGTGAAGGACAAAGCTATCAGCCCCAGCATTTT.

The rearrangement uses TRBV19 and TRBJ2-2; 11 bases fit TRBD1. With 4 bases clipped from V and 5 bases from J, the junction kept 9 bases outside the gene matches. This CDR3 is 17 amino acids long. Per germline, CDR1 LNHDA and CDR2 SQIVND (reference sequence). Here the CDR3 DNA reads TGTGCCAGTAGTAACGGACAGGGGGCATCATGGACCGGGGAGCTGTTTTTT. Encoded protein: CASSNGQGASWTGELFF.

This chain joins TRBV20-1 and TRBJ1-2, with D hard to call. The CDR3 runs to 11 residues. The V end lost 3 bases, the J end lost 7 bases, and 9 bases lay between the germline ends. Germline V gives CDR1 DFQATT, CDR2 SNEGSKA (reference sequence). The CDR3 region has the DNA TGCAGTGCTAGTTTGAGGCCTGGCTACACCTTC. Translating gives CSASLRPGYTF.

The V and J genes are TRBV29-1 and TRBJ2-3; TRBD2 aligns across 7 bases. The trim removed 8 bases at V and 2 bases at J, leaving 13 bases unmatched. In germline, CDR1 is SQVTM, CDR2 ANQGSEA. The CDR3 runs 15 residues. The CDR3 nucleotides are TGCAGCACAGCGGGGCTAGCGGCGACCACAGATACGCAGTATTTT. Protein product: CSTAGLAATTDTQYF.

This clone was found once. The genes are TRBV24-1 and TRBJ1-2, with TRBD1 matching 7 bases. Trimming removed 8 bases from V and 3 bases from J; junction bases left unmatched: 5. CDR3 length: 13 residues. Germline CDR1 reads KGHDR; CDR2 reads SFDVKD. The CDR3 DNA reads as TGTGCCACCACTGCCGGGACAGACTATGGCTACACCTTC. Residues: CATTAGTDYGYTF.

V is TRBV18 and J is TRBJ2-5; a weak D match, TRBD2 (6 bases). The CDR3 has 13 amino acids. Trimming took 2 bases from V and 5 from J, leaving 9 bases between them. Looked up from germline, CDR1 is KGHSH and CDR2 is LQKENI. The CDR3 reads CASSPSGRETQYF. CDR3 nucleotide sequence: TGTGCCAGCTCACCATCGGGGAGGGAGACCCAGTACTTC. Using reference TRBV18 and TRBJ2-5 for the parts outside the CDR3, the full variable domain is NAGVMQNPRHLVRRRGQEARLRCSPMKGHSHVYWYRQLPEEGLKFMVYLQKENIIDESGMPKERFSAEFPKEGPSILRIQQVVRGDSAAYFCASSPSGRETQYFGPGTRLLVL.

The V gene is TRBV3-1 (or the pseudogene TRBV3-2), the J gene TRBJ1-6; TRBD1 agrees at 12 bases. This CDR3 is built from 15 residues. V lost 5 bases, J lost 7 bases, and 3 bases stayed unmatched. Germline lookup yields CDR1 LGHDT and CDR2 YNNKEL (reference sequence). CDR3 sequence: CASSSGTGGNSPLHF. The CDR3 bases are TGTGCCAGCAGCAGCGGGACAGGGGGCAATTCACCCCTCCACTTT.

The chain employs TRBV19 and TRBJ2-4; 9 nucleotides match TRBD1. Germline CDR1 reads LNHDA; CDR2 reads SQIVND (reference sequence). The CDR3 covers 18 residues. V shed 4 bases, J shed 0 bases, and the junction held 10 bases outside the gene matches. DNA of the CDR3: TGTGCCAGTAGTAACTTCATGAGGACAGGGGTAGCCAAAAACATTCAGTACTTC. Amino acid sequence: CASSNFMRTGVAKNIQYF.